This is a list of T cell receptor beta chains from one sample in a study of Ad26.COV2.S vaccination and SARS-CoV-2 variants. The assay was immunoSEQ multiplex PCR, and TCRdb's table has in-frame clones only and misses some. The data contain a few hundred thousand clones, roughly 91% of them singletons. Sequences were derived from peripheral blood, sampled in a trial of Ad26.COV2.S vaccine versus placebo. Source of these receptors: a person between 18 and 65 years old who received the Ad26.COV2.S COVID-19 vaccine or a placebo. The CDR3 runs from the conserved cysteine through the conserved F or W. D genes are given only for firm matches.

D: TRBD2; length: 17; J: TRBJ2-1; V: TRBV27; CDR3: CASSSLPLAGGNNEQFF; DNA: TGTGCCAGCAGTTCCCTGCCACTAGCGGGGGGGAACAATGAGCAGTTCTTC
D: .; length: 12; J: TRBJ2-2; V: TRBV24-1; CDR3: CATAGIGGELFF; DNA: TGTGCCACTGCGGGGATCGGCGGGGAGCTGTTTTTT
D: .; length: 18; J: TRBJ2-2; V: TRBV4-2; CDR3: CASSQDRGNWENTGELFF; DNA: TGTGCCAGCAGCCAAGATAGGGGGAATTGGGAGAACACCGGGGAGCTGTTTTTT
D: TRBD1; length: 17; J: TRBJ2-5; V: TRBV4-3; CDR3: CASSQDLRGRGQETQYF; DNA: TGCGCCAGCAGCCAAGATTTAAGGGGGCGAGGGCAAGAGACCCAGTACTTC
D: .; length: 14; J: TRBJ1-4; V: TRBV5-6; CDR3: CASSLVRSNEKLFF; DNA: TGTGCCAGCAGCTTGGTCAGGAGTAATGAAAAACTGTTTTTT
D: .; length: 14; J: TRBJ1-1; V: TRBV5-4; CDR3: CASSWRASGSEAFF; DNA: TGTGCCAGCAGCTGGAGAGCAAGCGGGTCAGAAGCTTTCTTT
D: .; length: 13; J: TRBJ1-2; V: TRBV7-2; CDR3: CASTPGGPYGYTF; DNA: TGTGCCAGCACCCCGGGGGGACCCTATGGCTACACCTTC
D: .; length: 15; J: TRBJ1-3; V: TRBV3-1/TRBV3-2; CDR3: CASSHKGETGNTIYF; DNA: TGTGCCAGCAGCCACAAGGGTGAAACTGGAAACACCATATATTTT
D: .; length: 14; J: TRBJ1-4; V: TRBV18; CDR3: CASSPSPRNEKLFF; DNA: TGTGCCAGCTCACCGAGTCCCCGAAATGAAAAACTGTTTTTT
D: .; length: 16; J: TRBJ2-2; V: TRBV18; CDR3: CASSPPAGRNTGELFF; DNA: TGTGCCAGCTCACCCCCGGCCGGACGGAACACCGGGGAGCTGTTTTTT
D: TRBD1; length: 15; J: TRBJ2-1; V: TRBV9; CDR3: CASSVGGQGGNEQFF; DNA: TGTGCCAGCAGCGTAGGAGGACAGGGGGGCAATGAGCAGTTCTTC